These 18 T cell receptor beta chains originate from one sample sequenced in a study of blood T cell repertoires in COVID-19. Profiling relied on immunoSEQ multiplex PCR, and the TCRdb table lists in-frame clones only, not all of them. Of some 260,000 clones listed, approximately 88% are singletons. Sample: peripheral blood. All receptors derive from a woman aged 65 to 85 with COVID-19, enrolled during active disease.

This clone has more than one count but fewer than ten. The CDR3 protein is CAAESEFATEAFF. The DNA of the CDR3 is TGTGCCGCGGAAAGTGAGTTTGCCACTGAAGCTTTCTTT. This chain joins TRBV10-3 and TRBJ1-1; no clear D. The CDR3 consists of 13 residues. Germline CDR1 reads ENHRY; CDR2 reads SYGVKD. V was pared by 11 bases and J by 4 bases, with 17 bases between.

The rearrangement joins TRBV3-1 (or the pseudogene TRBV3-2) to TRBJ1-6; D perhaps matches TRBD1 (6 bases). The germline CDR1 and CDR2 sequences are LGHDT and YNNKEL (reference sequence). The CDR3 length is 15 residues. The ends were cut back, 1 base at V and 8 bases at J, with 12 bases in the middle. The CDR3 is CASSQGTAAYSPLHF. The CDR3 bases are TGTGCCAGCAGCCAAGGGACAGCTGCCTATTCACCCCTCCACTTT.

The chain couples TRBV9 to TRBJ2-1, with 10 bases fitting TRBD2. This CDR3 region has 16 residues. V was clipped by 3 bases and J by 4 bases; unmatched bases: 7. Looked up from germline, CDR1 is SGDLS and CDR2 is YYNGEE. The CDR3 nucleotides are TGTGCCAGCAGCGCTAGCGGGAGTGACCGTTACAATGAGCAGTTCTTC. Protein sequence: CASSASGSDRYNEQFF.

This clone was observed a few times. The gene calls are TRBV15 and TRBJ2-7, with D maybe TRBD2 (5 bases). The V gene lost 0 bases and the J gene lost 3 bases, with 18 bases spanning the gap. This CDR3 is built from 17 residues. Germline CDR1 LNHNV, CDR2 YYDKDF (reference sequence). This chain's CDR3 is CATSRDEFGRAGYEQYF. The CDR3 nucleotides read TGTGCCACCAGCAGAGATGAGTTCGGGCGGGCGGGCTACGAGCAGTACTTC.

This clone is a singleton in its sample. The V gene is TRBV3-1 (or the pseudogene TRBV3-2), the J gene TRBJ1-5; perhaps TRBD1 as D (5 bases). CDR1 is LGHDT and CDR2 is YNNKEL in the germline V gene (reference sequence). Deletions cut 5 bases from V and 3 bases from J, with 14 bases between. This CDR3 region has 15 residues. DNA of the CDR3: TGTGCCAGCAGCTTGCAGGGTTTCAACAATCAGCCCCAGCATTTT. It is translated as CASSLQGFNNQPQHF.

The rearrangement uses TRBV28 and TRBJ2-3, with 7 bases matching TRBD1. The germline V gene encodes CDR1 MDHEN and CDR2 SYDVKM. The CDR3 totals 15 residues. V was pared by 4 bases and J by 3 bases, with 7 bases of the junction left unmatched. DNA of the CDR3: TGTGCCAGCAGTTATGGCCAGGACAGGACAGATACGCAGTATTTT. Its protein product is CASSYGQDRTDTQYF. The variable domain in full, completed from reference TRBV28 and TRBJ2-3, reads DVKVTQSSRYLVKRTGEKVFLECVQDMDHENMFWYRQDPGLGLRLIYFSYDVKMKEKGDIPEGYSVSREKKERFSLILESASTNQTSMYLCASSYGQDRTDTQYFGPGTRLTVL.

The chain uses TRBV6-6 and TRBJ1-3, with 9 bases aligning to TRBD1. This CDR3 has 16 amino acids. Germline loops: CDR1 MNHNY, CDR2 SVGAGI (reference sequence). Trimming took 8 bases from V and 4 from J; bases not matched to a gene: 12. The CDR3 sequence is CASQTTGTGSGNTIYF. CDR3 in DNA: TGTGCCAGCCAAACAACCGGGACAGGGAGCGGAAACACCATATATTTT.

V and J are TRBV19 and TRBJ2-6; D might be TRBD1 (6 bases). The V end lost 5 bases, the J end lost 2 bases, and 7 bases lay between the germline ends. This CDR3 is 14 amino acids long. Germline assignment: CDR1 LNHDA and CDR2 SQIVND (reference sequence). This CDR3 reads CASSEGAGANVLTF. The CDR3 DNA sequence: TGTGCCAGTAGTGAGGGGGCTGGGGCCAACGTCCTGACTTTC.

The chain carries TRBV16 and TRBJ1-4; 7 nucleotides match TRBD1. V shed 4 bases, J shed 5 bases, and the junction held 4 bases outside the gene matches. This CDR3 is built from 14 residues. In germline, CDR1 is KGHSY, CDR2 FQNENV. CDR3 DNA sequence: TGTGCCAGCAGCCCTATGGGACAGAATGAAAAACTGTTTTTT. Translated, it gives CASSPMGQNEKLFF.

The chain links TRBV6-2 or TRBV6-3 to TRBJ1-1, with D hard to call. The germline gives CDR1 MNHEY, CDR2 SVGEGT. The CDR3 extends over 13 amino acids. Between the trimmed V and J ends, which lost 6 bases and 1 base, there was a span of 9 bases. This CDR3 reads CASSLTPNTEAFF. The CDR3, as DNA: TGTGCCAGCAGCCTCACACCGAACACTGAAGCTTTCTTT.

This chain joins TRBV7-3 and TRBJ1-1; TRBD1 matches 7 bases. The CDR3 has 13 amino acids. With V trimmed by 5 bases and J by 5 bases, 5 bases remained unmatched. From germline, CDR1 is SGHTA and CDR2 FQGTGA. The DNA for the CDR3 is TGTGCCAGCAGCGCCAGGGGGATAACTGAAGCTTTCTTT. This sequence encodes CASSARGITEAFF. Full variable domain (outside the CDR3, taken from reference TRBV7-3 and TRBJ1-1): GAGVSQTPSNKVTEKGKYVELRCDPISGHTALYWYRQSLGQGPEFLIYFQGTGAADDSGLPNDRFFAVRPEGSVSTLKIQRTERGDSAVYLCASSARGITEAFFGQGTRLTVV.

V gene TRBV5-1 combines with J gene TRBJ2-7; 9 nucleotides agree with TRBD2. This CDR3 is 17 amino acids long. V trimming: 2 bases; J trimming: 0 bases; junction bases outside the gene matches: 9. The germline V gene has CDR1 SGHRS and CDR2 YFSETQ. CDR3 DNA: TGCGCCAGCAGCTTCGACAATCGACTAGCGGCCTCCTACGAGCAGTACTTC. It translates to CASSFDNRLAASYEQYF.

The V and J genes are TRBV29-1 and TRBJ1-2; 8 positions agree with TRBD1. Unmatched junction bases numbered 9, after V lost 2 bases and J lost 7 bases. Germline V CDR1 and CDR2: SQVTM, ANQGSEA. This CDR3 has 14 residues. The CDR3 region is CSVEMGTGSFGYTF. CDR3 DNA: TGCAGCGTTGAAATGGGGACAGGAAGTTTTGGCTACACCTTC.

This clone occurred many times. V usage is TRBV7-9 and J usage is TRBJ2-3; the match to TRBD1 covers 7 bases. The germline V gene encodes CDR1 SEHNR and CDR2 FQNEAQ (reference sequence). After removal of 0 bases from V and 4 bases from J, the junction contained 10 bases not matched to a gene. The length of the CDR3 is 17 residues. The CDR3 bases are TGTGCCAGCAGCTTAGCGTTCGAGGGGGCCTTCGCAGATACGCAGTATTTT. Its protein product is CASSLAFEGAFADTQYF.

The rearrangement uses TRBV18 and TRBJ2-5; 7 bases are a match to TRBD2. The CDR3 length is 15 residues. Trimming at V came to 3 bases and at J to 2 bases, leaving 6 bases not matched to a gene. Germline CDR1 KGHSH, CDR2 LQKENI. The CDR3 is CASSPQSGKQETQYF. DNA of the CDR3: TGTGCCAGCTCACCTCAGAGCGGGAAACAAGAGACCCAGTACTTC.

A few counts support this clone. The CDR3 loop reads CASSQAGRGLGNEQFF. The CDR3 bases are TGTGCCAGCAGCCAGGCCGGGAGGGGCTTGGGGAATGAGCAGTTCTTC. The chain links TRBV3-1 (or the pseudogene TRBV3-2) to TRBJ2-1; 8 nucleotides agree with TRBD2. Germline CDR1 LGHDT, CDR2 YNNKEL (reference sequence). V shed 3 bases and J 7 bases; nucleotides not matched to a gene: 11. The CDR3 length is 16 residues.

The chain links TRBV4-1 to TRBJ2-3; D is unresolved. Germline CDR1 MGHRA, CDR2 YSYEKL. This CDR3 has 17 amino acids. V was cut by 1 base and J by 0 bases, with 14 bases left in between. CDR3 in amino acids: CASSQGLRGASTDTQYF. The DNA of the CDR3 is TGCGCCAGCAGCCAAGGCCTCCGCGGAGCTAGCACAGATACGCAGTATTTT.

The V call is TRBV27, the J call TRBJ2-1; D unresolved. The V end lost 0 bases, the J end lost 5 bases, and 11 bases lay between the germline ends. CDR3 size: 15 residues. Looked up from germline, CDR1 is MNHEY and CDR2 is SMNVEV (reference sequence). CDR3 sequence: CASSLSSGYNNEQFF. CDR3 nucleotide sequence: TGTGCCAGCAGTTTATCTTCAGGTTACAACAATGAGCAGTTCTTC.